The next 32 T cell receptor beta chains were all read from a single sample in a study of T cell responses to AZD1222 COVID-19 vaccine (dated by TCRdb to the early 2020s). The label giving this sample's time point can be read as: baseline before first vaccination. The method behind the library was the immunoSEQ multiplex PCR assay. TCRdb mirrors the immuneACCESS table, restricted to in-frame sequences. Some clones are absent from its copies; in checked studies, under half trace to an unresolved V gene, and the reason for the others is unknown. In all, the sample holds about 120,000 clones, and over 75% of those were seen once. The ten largest clones add up to 4.6% of the sample. The sequences come from peripheral blood, collected on day 0 of AZD1222 vaccination. The receptors originated from an adult in good health.

This CDR3 is CASRGTGVNYGYTF. As DNA, the CDR3 is TGTGCCAGCAGAGGGACAGGGGTGAACTATGGCTACACCTTC. The chain uses TRBV28 and TRBJ1-2, with 10 bases lining up with TRBD1. Germline loops: CDR1 MDHEN, CDR2 SYDVKM. The CDR3 loop spans 14 amino acids. V shed 6 bases and J 2 bases; nucleotides not matched to a gene: 3.

The rearrangement uses TRBV12-3 or TRBV12-4 and TRBJ1-1; TRBD1 might be the D (5 bases). V lost 0 bases and J 7 bases, leaving 9 bases between the germline ends. The CDR3 totals 13 residues. The CDR3 region has the DNA TGTGCCAGCAGTTTAGCGGGGAGGGGTGAAGCTTTCTTT. Protein sequence: CASSLAGRGEAFF.

CDR3 amino acids: CASSSLGAGGYTF. In DNA, the CDR3 is TGTGCCAGCAGTTCCCTGGGGGCAGGGGGCTACACCTTC. The chain recombines TRBV27 with TRBJ1-2, with D possibly TRBD1 on 6 matching bases. The CDR3 runs 13 residues. Germline CDR1 is MNHEY and CDR2 is SMNVEV (reference sequence). The germline V and J ends were trimmed by 4 bases and 8 bases, with 14 bases remaining between them.

In this sample, this clone turned up a few times. V is TRBV11-2 and J is TRBJ2-7; 8 nucleotides line up with TRBD1. The germline gives CDR1 SGHAT, CDR2 FQNNGV. The CDR3 covers 15 residues. V was pared by 2 bases and J by 0 bases, with 3 bases of the junction left unmatched. The CDR3 reads CASSLHRGNSYEQYF. CDR3 DNA: TGTGCCAGCAGCTTACACAGGGGGAACTCCTACGAGCAGTACTTC. The variable domain in full, with the rest retrieved from reference TRBV11-2 and TRBJ2-7, is EAGVAQSPRYKIIEKRQSVAFWCNPISGHATLYWYQQILGQGPKLLIQFQNNGVVDDSQLPKDRFSAERLKGVDSTLKIQPAKLEDSAVYLCASSLHRGNSYEQYFGPGTRLTVT.

The rearrangement links TRBV3-1 (or the pseudogene TRBV3-2) to TRBJ1-1, with 12 positions matching TRBD1. With V trimmed by 4 bases and J by 5 bases, 8 bases remained unmatched. CDR1 is LGHDT, CDR2 YNNKEL, per germline (reference sequence). CDR3 length: 16 amino acids. CDR3 DNA sequence: TGTGCCAGCAGCCCTAGGGACAGGGGGCTATGGACTGAAGCTTTCTTT. This translates into CASSPRDRGLWTEAFF.

This clone occurred a few times. The V call is TRBV10-3, the J call TRBJ2-7, with TRBD2 matching 14 bases. The V and J ends lost 10 bases and 5 bases, in that order; junction bases with no gene match: 10. Germline loops: CDR1 ENHRY, CDR2 SYGVKD. The length of the CDR3 is 15 residues. The CDR3 protein is CATWTSGGLRDEQYF. The CDR3 DNA is TGTGCCACTTGGACTAGCGGGGGGCTAAGGGACGAGCAGTACTTC.

The chain couples TRBV18 to TRBJ2-7, with D maybe TRBD2 (6 bases). V was shortened by 0 bases and J by 3 bases, with 12 bases between the two germline ends. The CDR3 runs 15 residues. Germline CDR1 and CDR2: KGHSH and LQKENI. The CDR3 loop reads CASSPPGRGSYEQYF. DNA of the CDR3: TGTGCCAGCTCACCACCAGGCCGGGGGAGCTACGAGCAGTACTTC. The variable domain in full, with the rest retrieved from reference TRBV18 and TRBJ2-7, is NAGVMQNPRHLVRRRGQEARLRCSPMKGHSHVYWYRQLPEEGLKFMVYLQKENIIDESGMPKERFSAEFPKEGPSILRIQQVVRGDSAAYFCASSPPGRGSYEQYFGPGTRLTVT.

The J gene is TRBJ2-1, the V gene TRBV5-4, with 14 bases identical to TRBD2. V dropped 4 bases and J dropped 1; count of bases not matched to a gene: 7. The CDR3 contains 18 residues. Germline loops: CDR1 SGHNT, CDR2 YYREEE (reference sequence). This chain's CDR3 is CASSPGLAGDISYNEQFF. The CDR3 DNA follows: TGTGCCAGCAGCCCGGGACTAGCGGGAGATATTTCCTACAATGAGCAGTTCTTC.

The chain joins TRBV27 to TRBJ2-1, with 7 bases fitting TRBD1. After removal of 7 bases from V and 6 bases from J, the junction contained 18 bases not matched to a gene. Per germline, CDR1 MNHEY and CDR2 SMNVEV (reference sequence). The CDR3 covers 17 residues. The CDR3 reads CASTPLKDRLRGNEQFF. The CDR3 DNA reads as TGTGCCAGCACCCCACTAAAGGACAGGCTACGAGGCAATGAGCAGTTCTTC.

The genes are TRBV9 and TRBJ2-1; TRBD2 is a possible D gene (7 bases). Trimming shortened V by 4 bases and J by 4 bases, and 21 bases separated the two germline ends. In germline, CDR1 is SGDLS, CDR2 YYNGEE. The CDR3 is 17 amino acids. This CDR3 reads CASSPQGTGGPYNEQFF. The DNA of the CDR3 is TGTGCCAGCAGCCCCCAGGGGACGGGGGGCCCGTACAATGAGCAGTTCTTC.

The V call is TRBV2, the J call TRBJ1-2; TRBD1 matches 8 bases. With 6 bases clipped from V and 7 bases from J, the junction kept 7 bases outside the gene matches. From germline, CDR1 is SNHLY and CDR2 FYNNEI. CDR3 length equals 13 residues. CDR3: CASREPTGVGYTF. The DNA for the CDR3 is TGTGCCAGCAGGGAACCGACAGGGGTTGGCTACACCTTC.

The chain uses TRBV11-2 and TRBJ1-6; possible D gene TRBD1, 5 bases. From germline, CDR1 is SGHAT and CDR2 FQNNGV. This CDR3 is 17 amino acids long. Trimming pared 0 bases from V and 7 bases from J, leaving 16 bases between. The CDR3 region has the DNA TGTGCCAGCAGCTTAGATCGGAGTAGACGGGGCAATTCACCCCTCCACTTT. Amino acid sequence: CASSLDRSRRGNSPLHF.

V and J are TRBV19 and TRBJ2-1; 9 nucleotides line up with TRBD2. Germline CDR1 LNHDA, CDR2 SQIVND (reference sequence). This CDR3 is built from 14 residues. J lost 6 bases, V lost 1 base, and 1 base had no gene match. The CDR3 nucleotides are TGTGCCAGTAGTATAGGAGCGGGGGGCAATGAGCAGTTCTTC. Protein product: CASSIGAGGNEQFF.

The rearrangement links TRBV5-1 to TRBJ1-2; perhaps TRBD1 as D (5 bases). Trimming took off 0 bases at V and 2 bases at J, with 14 bases between the two ends. CDR1 is SGHRS, CDR2 YFSETQ, per germline. This CDR3 has 16 residues. The CDR3 nucleotides read TGCGCCAGCAGCTTGGGGGACGGTGGGAAAAACTATGGCTACACCTTC. Encoded protein: CASSLGDGGKNYGYTF.

This clone was seen once. The chain links TRBV19 to TRBJ2-7; D is possibly TRBD1 (7 bases). Germline assignment: CDR1 LNHDA and CDR2 SQIVND (reference sequence). Deletions cut 4 bases from V and 1 base from J, with 11 bases between. This CDR3 region has 14 residues. CDR3 loop: CASSKEGASYEQYF. For the CDR3, the DNA is TGTGCCAGTAGTAAGGAGGGGGCTTCCTACGAGCAGTACTTC. Full variable domain (outside the CDR3, taken from reference TRBV19 and TRBJ2-7): DGGITQSPKYLFRKEGQNVTLSCEQNLNHDAMYWYRQDPGQGLRLIYYSQIVNDFQKGDIAEGYSVSREKKESFPLTVTSAQKNPTAFYLCASSKEGASYEQYFGPGTRLTVT.

The chain links TRBV11-2 to TRBJ2-1, with TRBD1 matching 7 bases. Trimming took 1 base from V and 3 from J; bases not matched to a gene: 3. From germline, CDR1 is SGHAT and CDR2 FQNNGV. The CDR3 runs 15 residues. The chain's CDR3 is CASSLAGGLYNEQFF. The DNA of the CDR3 is TGTGCCAGCAGCTTAGCAGGGGGTCTCTACAATGAGCAGTTCTTC.

The chain recombines TRBV18 with TRBJ1-2, with 10 bases fitting TRBD1. V trimming: 4 bases; J trimming: 8 bases; junction bases outside the gene matches: 10. Germline V gene lookup returns CDR1 KGHSH and CDR2 LQKENI. This CDR3 contains 15 residues. The CDR3 protein is CASSLTGTGALGYTF. CDR3 bases: TGTGCCAGCTCACTTACCGGGACAGGGGCCTTAGGCTACACCTTC.

This rearrangement joins TRBV7-2 to TRBJ2-7; D not certain. Germline-derived CDR1 and CDR2 are SGHTA and FQGNSA. This CDR3 is built from 14 residues. Between the trimmed V and J ends, which lost 5 bases and 6 bases, there was a span of 17 bases. Here the CDR3 DNA reads TGTGCCAGCAGCCCCAATAGTATCCCTTCCGAGCAGTACTTC. It translates to CASSPNSIPSEQYF. The full variable domain, completed using reference TRBV7-2 and TRBJ2-7, is GAGVSQSPSNKVTEKGKDVELRCDPISGHTALYWYRQSLGQGLEFLIYFQGNSAPDKSGLPSDRFSAERTGGSVSTLTIQRTQQEDSAVYLCASSPNSIPSEQYFGPGTRLTVT.

This rearrangement joins TRBV6-5 to TRBJ1-3, with 7 bases fitting TRBD1. The CDR3 consists of 13 residues. J gave up 4 bases and V 6 bases, and 3 bases lay outside the gene matches. Germline values: CDR1 MNHEY, CDR2 SVGAGI. The CDR3 sequence: CASRTTGGNTIYF. The CDR3 bases are TGTGCCAGCAGGACGACAGGGGGAAACACCATATATTTT.

J is TRBJ2-6 and V is TRBV3-1 (or the pseudogene TRBV3-2); D is ambiguous. The V and J ends lost 8 bases and 0 bases respectively, with 5 bases between them. CDR1 is LGHDT, CDR2 YNNKEL, per germline (reference sequence). CDR3 length: 13 residues. CDR3 protein: CASLLSGANVLTF. The CDR3 DNA follows: TGTGCCAGCCTACTCTCTGGGGCCAACGTCCTGACTTTC.

CDR3 nucleotides: TGTGCCAGCAGCAAAGAACCAGGGCCGGGTCAGCCCCAGCATTTT. It translates to CASSKEPGPGQPQHF. V gene TRBV21-1 combines with J gene TRBJ1-5; the D call in the table, TRBD1, was not verified against the DNA. TRBV21-1 is shown as a pseudogene. The CDR3 is 15 amino acids.

This clone has only a few counts. J is TRBJ2-7 and V is TRBV3-1 (or the pseudogene TRBV3-2), with 13 bases identical to TRBD2. Trimming at V came to 3 bases and at J to 0 bases, leaving 2 bases not matched to a gene. The CDR3 is made up of 16 amino acids. The germline V gene encodes CDR1 LGHDT and CDR2 YNNKEL (reference sequence). CDR3 region: CASSQGTSGNSYEQYF. For the CDR3, the DNA is TGTGCCAGCAGCCAGGGGACTAGCGGGAACTCCTACGAGCAGTACTTC.

This clone was found once. This chain connects TRBV9 to TRBJ1-2, with D possibly matching TRBD1 (5 bases). Trimming stripped 2 bases from V and 7 bases from J, with 12 bases between. In germline, CDR1 is SGDLS, CDR2 YYNGEE. The CDR3 is made up of 13 amino acids. CDR3 region: CASSVRAGIGYTF. CDR3 DNA sequence: TGTGCCAGCAGCGTCCGGGCAGGGATTGGCTACACCTTC. Full variable domain (outside the CDR3, taken from reference TRBV9 and TRBJ1-2): DSGVTQTPKHLITATGQRVTLRCSPRSGDLSVYWYQQSLDQGLQFLIQYYNGEERAKGNILERFSAQQFPDLHSELNLSSLELGDSALYFCASSVRAGIGYTFGSGTRLTVV.

As DNA, the CDR3 is TGTGCCAGCCAGTCGTGGGGGGGCGGCGAGACCCAGTACTTC. This translates into CASQSWGGGETQYF. The J gene is TRBJ2-5, the V gene TRBV2; D perhaps matches TRBD2 (7 bases). The CDR3 runs 14 residues. Per germline, CDR1 SNHLY and CDR2 FYNNEI. Trimming removed 8 bases at V and 5 bases at J, with 18 bases between.

The chain employs TRBV30 and TRBJ2-1; D is undetermined. CDR3 size: 14 residues. V was cut by 3 bases and J by 3 bases, with 12 bases left in between. CDR1 and CDR2 from the germline V gene are GTSNPN and SVGIG (reference sequence). The chain's CDR3 is CAWRRTAFYNEQFF. CDR3 DNA sequence: TGTGCCTGGAGGAGGACGGCTTTCTACAATGAGCAGTTCTTC. The complete variable domain, with remaining parts taken from reference TRBV30 and TRBJ2-1, reads SQTIHQWPATLVQPVGSPLSLECTVEGTSNPNLYWYRQAAGRGLQLLFYSVGIGQISSEVPQNLSASRPQDRQFILSSKKLLLSDSGFYLCAWRRTAFYNEQFFGPGTRLTVL.

The chain recombines TRBV25-1 with TRBJ1-4; 8 nucleotides agree with TRBD1. V was pared by 3 bases and J by 6 bases, with 6 bases of the junction left unmatched. Germline CDR1 and CDR2: MGHDK and SYGVNS. The CDR3 spans 15 residues. DNA for the CDR3: TGTGCCAGCAGTGACTCGGGACAGGAGGATGAAAAACTGTTTTTT. It codes for CASSDSGQEDEKLFF.

The chain combines TRBV4-1 with TRBJ2-5; 9 nucleotides line up with TRBD2. Trimming cost V 1 base and J 5 bases; bases outside gene matches: 11. The CDR3 has 17 amino acids. Germline V gene data show CDR1 as MGHRA and CDR2 as YSYEKL. The DNA of the CDR3 is TGCGCCAGCAGCCAAGGTCGTGCGGGAGGGCGCGGGGAGACCCAGTACTTC. This translates into CASSQGRAGGRGETQYF.

This CDR3 is CASSQVRTGELFF. The CDR3 DNA reads TGTGCCAGTAGTCAGGTTCGGACCGGGGAGCTGTTTTTT. V and J are TRBV19 and TRBJ2-2, with D uncertain. Looked up from germline, CDR1 is LNHDA and CDR2 is SQIVND (reference sequence). V was trimmed by 5 bases and J by 5 bases, leaving 9 bases between them. This CDR3 contains 13 residues. The entire variable domain, with the rest obtained from reference TRBV19 and TRBJ2-2, is as follows: DGGITQSPKYLFRKEGQNVTLSCEQNLNHDAMYWYRQDPGQGLRLIYYSQIVNDFQKGDIAEGYSVSREKKESFPLTVTSAQKNPTAFYLCASSQVRTGELFFGEGSRLTVL.

The chain couples TRBV28 to TRBJ1-5; no reliable D call. Germline CDR1 reads MDHEN; CDR2 reads SYDVKM. Trimming left V 7 bases short and J 2 bases short, with 18 bases between. This CDR3 has 16 residues. The DNA for the CDR3 is TGTGCCAGCACCAACGGTGTAGGAAGGGGCAATCAGCCCCAGCATTTT. Translation gives CASTNGVGRGNQPQHF.

The chain is built from TRBV18 and TRBJ2-7; D call uncertain. The germline V and J ends were trimmed by 0 bases and 3 bases, with 6 bases remaining between them. The CDR3 length is 13 residues. Germline assignment: CDR1 KGHSH and CDR2 LQKENI. The CDR3 DNA sequence: TGTGCCAGCTCACCACCCCTCGACTACGAGCAGTACTTC. This codes for CASSPPLDYEQYF.

This chain uses TRBV27 with TRBJ2-7; 9 bases match TRBD1. The CDR3 extends over 14 amino acids. Germline loops: CDR1 MNHEY, CDR2 SMNVEV (reference sequence). The ends lost 6 bases at V and 3 bases at J; junction bases unmatched: 6. The CDR3 DNA reads as TGTGCCAGCAGACCGACGGGACAGGGCTACGAGCAGTACTTC. Its translation: CASRPTGQGYEQYF.

V and J are TRBV28 and TRBJ1-1, with a weak D call TRBD1 (5 bases). The germline gives CDR1 MDHEN, CDR2 SYDVKM. The germline V and J ends were trimmed by 2 bases and 7 bases, with 17 bases remaining between them. The CDR3 contains 15 residues. CDR3 loop: CASSLGFGGNGEAFF. The CDR3 DNA reads as TGTGCCAGCAGTTTAGGGTTTGGGGGGAACGGTGAAGCTTTCTTT.